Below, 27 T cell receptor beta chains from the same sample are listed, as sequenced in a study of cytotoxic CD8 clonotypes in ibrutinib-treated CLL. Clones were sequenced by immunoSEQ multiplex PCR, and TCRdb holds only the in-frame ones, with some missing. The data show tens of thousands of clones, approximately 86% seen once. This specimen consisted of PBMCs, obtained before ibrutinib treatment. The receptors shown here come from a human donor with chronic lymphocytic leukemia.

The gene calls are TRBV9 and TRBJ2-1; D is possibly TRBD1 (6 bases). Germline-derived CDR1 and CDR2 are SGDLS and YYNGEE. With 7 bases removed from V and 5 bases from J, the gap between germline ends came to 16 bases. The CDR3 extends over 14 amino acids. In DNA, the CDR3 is TGTGCCAGCGAATCATCACAGGGTAACAATGAGCAGTTCTTC. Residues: CASESSQGNNEQFF.

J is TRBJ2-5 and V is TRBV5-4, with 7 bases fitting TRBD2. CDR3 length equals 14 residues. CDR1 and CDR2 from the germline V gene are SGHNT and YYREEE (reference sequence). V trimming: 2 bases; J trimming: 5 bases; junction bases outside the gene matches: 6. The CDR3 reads CASSFGSGTETQYF. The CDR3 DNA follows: TGTGCCAGCAGCTTTGGAAGCGGGACTGAGACCCAGTACTTC.

CDR3 loop: CATSRGYRDEQYF. Here the CDR3 DNA reads TGTGCCACCAGCAGAGGCTACAGGGACGAGCAGTACTTC. This chain links TRBV15 with TRBJ2-7, with D tentatively TRBD1 (6 bases). Trimming removed 1 base at V and 5 bases at J, with 9 bases between. Germline V lookup: CDR1 LNHNV, CDR2 YYDKDF (reference sequence). This CDR3 contains 13 residues.

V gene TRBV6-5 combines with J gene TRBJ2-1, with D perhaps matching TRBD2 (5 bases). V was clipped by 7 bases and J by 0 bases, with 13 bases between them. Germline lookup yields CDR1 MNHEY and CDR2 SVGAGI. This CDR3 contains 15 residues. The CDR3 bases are TGTGCCAGCACCGAGGACTCGGGCTCCTACAATGAGCAGTTCTTC. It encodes CASTEDSGSYNEQFF.

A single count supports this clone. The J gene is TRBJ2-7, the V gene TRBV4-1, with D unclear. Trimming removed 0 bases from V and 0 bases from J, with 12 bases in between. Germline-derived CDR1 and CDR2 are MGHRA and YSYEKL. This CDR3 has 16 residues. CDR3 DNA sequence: TGCGCCAGCAGCCAAGAGTATACTTACAACTCCTACGAGCAGTACTTC. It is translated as CASSQEYTYNSYEQYF.

The CDR3 protein is CASSMEGWAGQETQYF. The CDR3 region has the DNA TGTGCCAGTAGTATGGAGGGTTGGGCAGGCCAAGAGACCCAGTACTTC. The rearrangement joins TRBV19 to TRBJ2-5, with D tentatively TRBD2 (6 bases). CDR1 LNHDA and CDR2 SQIVND come from the germline V gene (reference sequence). This CDR3 region has 16 residues. Trimming stripped 3 bases from V and 1 base from J, with 15 bases between. Based on the CDR3 plus reference TRBV19 and TRBJ2-5, the full variable domain is DGGITQSPKYLFRKEGQNVTLSCEQNLNHDAMYWYRQDPGQGLRLIYYSQIVNDFQKGDIAEGYSVSREKKESFPLTVTSAQKNPTAFYLCASSMEGWAGQETQYFGPGTRLLVL.

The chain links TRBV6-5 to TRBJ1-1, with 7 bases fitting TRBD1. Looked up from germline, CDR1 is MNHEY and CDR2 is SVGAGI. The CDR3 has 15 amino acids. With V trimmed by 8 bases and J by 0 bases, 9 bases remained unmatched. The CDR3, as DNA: TGTGCCAGCTCAAACACCGGGACAGTGAACACTGAAGCTTTCTTT. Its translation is CASSNTGTVNTEAFF.

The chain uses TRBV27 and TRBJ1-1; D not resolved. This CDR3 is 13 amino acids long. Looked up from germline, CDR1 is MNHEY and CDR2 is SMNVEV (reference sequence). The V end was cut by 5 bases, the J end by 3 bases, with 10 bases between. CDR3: CASSVSSYTEAFF. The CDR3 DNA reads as TGTGCCAGCAGTGTTTCGAGCTACACTGAAGCTTTCTTT.

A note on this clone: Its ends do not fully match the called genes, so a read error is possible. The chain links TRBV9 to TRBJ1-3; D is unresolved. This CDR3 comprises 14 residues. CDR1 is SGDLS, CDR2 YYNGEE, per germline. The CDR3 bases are TGTGCCAGCAGAGTAGGTCCCTCTGGAAACACCATATATTTT. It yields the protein CASRVGPSGNTIYF.

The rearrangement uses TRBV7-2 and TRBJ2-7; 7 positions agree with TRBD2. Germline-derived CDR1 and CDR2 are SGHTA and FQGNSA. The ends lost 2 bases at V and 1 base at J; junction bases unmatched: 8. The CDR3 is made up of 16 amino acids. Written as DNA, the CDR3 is TGTGCCAGCAGCTTATTGGAGCTAGCGGAATCCTACGAGCAGTACTTC. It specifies CASSLLELAESYEQYF.

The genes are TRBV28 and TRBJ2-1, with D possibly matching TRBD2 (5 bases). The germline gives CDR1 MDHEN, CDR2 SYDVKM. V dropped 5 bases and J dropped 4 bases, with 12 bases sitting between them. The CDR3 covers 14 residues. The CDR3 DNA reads TGTGCCAGCAGTCCGAGGGCGACTTACAATGAGCAGTTCTTC. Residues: CASSPRATYNEQFF.

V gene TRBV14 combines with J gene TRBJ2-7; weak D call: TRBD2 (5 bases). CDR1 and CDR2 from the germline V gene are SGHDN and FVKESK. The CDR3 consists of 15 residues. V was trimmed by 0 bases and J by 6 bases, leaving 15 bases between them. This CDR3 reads CASSQDKEAFSEQYF. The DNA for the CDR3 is TGTGCCAGCAGCCAAGATAAGGAGGCTTTTTCCGAGCAGTACTTC.

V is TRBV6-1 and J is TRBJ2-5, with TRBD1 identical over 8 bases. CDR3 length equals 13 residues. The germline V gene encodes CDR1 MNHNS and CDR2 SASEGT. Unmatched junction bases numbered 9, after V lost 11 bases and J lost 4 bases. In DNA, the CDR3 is TGTGCCTCAAGTCAGGGGGCGTTAGAGACCCAGTACTTC. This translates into CASSQGALETQYF.

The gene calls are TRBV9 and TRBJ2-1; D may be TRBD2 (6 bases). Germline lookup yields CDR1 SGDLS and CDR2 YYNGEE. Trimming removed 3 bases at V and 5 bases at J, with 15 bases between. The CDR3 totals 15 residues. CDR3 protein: CASSAGDARHNEQFF. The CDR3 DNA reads TGTGCCAGCAGCGCGGGGGACGCGAGGCACAATGAGCAGTTCTTC.

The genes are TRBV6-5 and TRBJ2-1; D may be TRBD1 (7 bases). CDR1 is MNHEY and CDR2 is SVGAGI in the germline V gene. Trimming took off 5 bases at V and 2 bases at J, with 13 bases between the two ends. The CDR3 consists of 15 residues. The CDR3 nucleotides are TGTGCCAGCAGTCCGCAGGGGGGCGCCTACAATGAGCAGTTCTTC. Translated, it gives CASSPQGGAYNEQFF.

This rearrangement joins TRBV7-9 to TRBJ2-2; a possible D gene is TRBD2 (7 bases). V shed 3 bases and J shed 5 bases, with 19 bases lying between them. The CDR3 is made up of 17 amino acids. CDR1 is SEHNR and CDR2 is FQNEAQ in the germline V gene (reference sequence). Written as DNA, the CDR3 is TGTGCCAGCAGCTTCGGCAGGGGTCCGGGGGGAACCGGGGAGCTGTTTTTT. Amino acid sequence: CASSFGRGPGGTGELFF.

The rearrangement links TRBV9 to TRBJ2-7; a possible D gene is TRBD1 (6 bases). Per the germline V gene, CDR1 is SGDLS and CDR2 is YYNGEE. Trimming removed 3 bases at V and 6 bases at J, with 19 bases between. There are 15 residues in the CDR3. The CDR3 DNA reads TGTGCCAGCAGCGCTACCGAACAGGGTCTCGGCGAGCAGTACTTC. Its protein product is CASSATEQGLGEQYF.

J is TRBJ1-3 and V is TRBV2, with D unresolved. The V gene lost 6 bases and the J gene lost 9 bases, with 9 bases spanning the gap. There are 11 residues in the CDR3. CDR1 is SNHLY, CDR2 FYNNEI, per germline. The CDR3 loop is CASSTRATIYF. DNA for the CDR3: TGTGCCAGCAGCACCCGTGCCACCATATATTTT.

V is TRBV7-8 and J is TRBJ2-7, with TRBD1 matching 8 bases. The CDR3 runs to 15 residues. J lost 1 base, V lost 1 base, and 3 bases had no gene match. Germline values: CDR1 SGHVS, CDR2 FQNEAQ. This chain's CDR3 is CASSLVGQVSYEQYF. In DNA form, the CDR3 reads TGTGCCAGCAGCTTAGTGGGACAGGTTTCCTACGAGCAGTACTTC.

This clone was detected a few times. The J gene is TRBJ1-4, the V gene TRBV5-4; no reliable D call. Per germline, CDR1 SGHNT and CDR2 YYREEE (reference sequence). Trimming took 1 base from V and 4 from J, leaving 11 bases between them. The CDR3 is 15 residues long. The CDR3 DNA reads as TGTGCCAGCAGCTTGTTAACCGGGAATAATGAAAAACTGTTTTTT. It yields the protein CASSLLTGNNEKLFF.

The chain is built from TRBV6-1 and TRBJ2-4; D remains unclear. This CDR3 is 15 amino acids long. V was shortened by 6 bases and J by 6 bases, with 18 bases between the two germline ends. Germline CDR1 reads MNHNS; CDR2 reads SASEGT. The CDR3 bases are TGTGCCAGCAGCGGGTTCTTTAGTGGTGGAAACATTCAGTACTTC. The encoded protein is CASSGFFSGGNIQYF.

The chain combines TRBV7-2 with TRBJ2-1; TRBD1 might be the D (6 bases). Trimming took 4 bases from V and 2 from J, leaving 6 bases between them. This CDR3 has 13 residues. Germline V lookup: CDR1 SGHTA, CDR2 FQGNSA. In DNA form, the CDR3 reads TGTGCCAGCAGCTACAGGGCCTACAATGAGCAGTTCTTC. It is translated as CASSYRAYNEQFF.

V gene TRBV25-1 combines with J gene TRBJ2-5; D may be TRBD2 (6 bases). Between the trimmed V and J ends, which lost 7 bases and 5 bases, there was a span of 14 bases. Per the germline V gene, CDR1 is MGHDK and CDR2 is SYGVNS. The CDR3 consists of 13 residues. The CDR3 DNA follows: TGTGCCAGCACCTCCGCGGGGTTGGAGACCCAGTACTTC. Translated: CASTSAGLETQYF.

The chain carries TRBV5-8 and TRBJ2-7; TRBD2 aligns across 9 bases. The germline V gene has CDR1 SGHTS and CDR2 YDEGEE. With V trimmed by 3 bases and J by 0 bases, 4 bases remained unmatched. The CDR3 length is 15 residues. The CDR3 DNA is TGTGCCAGCAGCTCTGGACTAGCGCGCTCCTACGAGCAGTACTTC. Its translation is CASSSGLARSYEQYF. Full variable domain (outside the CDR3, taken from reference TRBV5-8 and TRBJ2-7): EAGVTQSPTHLIKTRGQQATLRCSPISGHTSVYWYQQALGLGLQFLLWYDEGEERNRGNFPPRFSGRQFPNYSSELNVNALELEDSALYLCASSSGLARSYEQYFGPGTRLTVT.

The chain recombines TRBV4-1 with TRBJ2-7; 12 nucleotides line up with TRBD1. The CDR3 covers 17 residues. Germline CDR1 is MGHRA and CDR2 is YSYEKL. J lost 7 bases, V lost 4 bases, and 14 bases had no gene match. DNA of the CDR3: TGCGCCAGCAGCCGAAGTTATACGGGACAGGGGGCTTATGAGCAGTACTTC. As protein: CASSRSYTGQGAYEQYF.

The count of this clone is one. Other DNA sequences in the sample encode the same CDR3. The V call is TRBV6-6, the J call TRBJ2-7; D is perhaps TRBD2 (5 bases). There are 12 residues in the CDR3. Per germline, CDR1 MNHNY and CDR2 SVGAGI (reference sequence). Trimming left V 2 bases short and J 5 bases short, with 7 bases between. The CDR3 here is CASSYGRDEQYF. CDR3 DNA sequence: TGTGCCAGCAGTTACGGGCGGGACGAGCAGTACTTC.

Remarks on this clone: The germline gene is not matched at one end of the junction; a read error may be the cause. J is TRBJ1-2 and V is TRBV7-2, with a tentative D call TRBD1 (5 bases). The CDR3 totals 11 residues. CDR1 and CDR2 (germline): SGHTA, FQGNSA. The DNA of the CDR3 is TGTGCCAGCAGCCCAGGGACTCTGAGCTTCTTC. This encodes CASSPGTLSFF.